These 5 T cell receptor beta chains were sequenced from one sample in a study of T-cell reconstitution after alpha-beta-depleted transplantation in children. The library targeted TCRbeta and was prepared with unique molecular identifiers. TCRdb used MiXCR to reprocess the PCR reads, holding one entry per CDR3 protein. The data contain fewer than 550,000 distinct CDR3 sequences, approximately 10% of them singletons. This material consisted of PBMCs, mostly from graft donor cells, taken 180 days after TCRalphabeta/CD19-depleted stem cell transplant. These receptors all stem from a female patient between 2 and 15 years old who had a stem cell transplant for aplastic anemia, so the T cells may come from the graft donor.

J is TRBJ1-2 and V is TRBV29-1, with TRBD1 identical over 8 bases. The germline V gene encodes CDR1 SQVTM and CDR2 ANQGSEA. The CDR3 consists of 12 residues. V lost 7 bases, J lost 4 bases, and 5 bases stayed unmatched. DNA for the CDR3: TGCAGCGCCCCTGGACAGGGCTATGGCTACACCTTC. Protein product: CSAPGQGYGYTF.

The V call is TRBV27, the J call TRBJ1-1; no firm D call. CDR3 size: 16 residues. V was clipped by 6 bases and J by 0 bases, with 17 bases between them. Per the germline V gene, CDR1 is MNHEY and CDR2 is SMNVEV (reference sequence). CDR3: CASSSGQRSLNTEAFF. CDR3 nucleotides: TGTGCCAGCAGCTCCGGCCAAAGGAGCTTGAACACTGAAGCTTTCTTT.

The chain is built from TRBV27 and TRBJ2-1; 9 nucleotides agree with TRBD1. Germline CDR1 reads MNHEY; CDR2 reads SMNVEV (reference sequence). The V segment lost 0 bases and the J segment 4 bases; nucleotides outside the gene matches: 13. The CDR3 covers 19 residues. CDR3 in DNA: TGTGCCAGCAGTTTATCGGGACAGGGCCCTTACTATACTTACAATGAGCAGTTCTTC. Amino acid sequence: CASSLSGQGPYYTYNEQFF.

This clonotype was seen many times. The chain carries TRBV15 and TRBJ2-7, with 10 bases lining up with TRBD2. Germline V gene lookup returns CDR1 LNHNV and CDR2 YYDKDF (reference sequence). There are 17 residues in the CDR3. With V trimmed by 0 bases and J by 1 base, 6 bases remained unmatched. CDR3 coding DNA: TGTGCCACCAGCAGAGATGAAGGACTAGCGGCATCCTACGAGCAGTACGTC. Translation gives CATSRDEGLAASYEQYV.

This clonotype was recorded many times. The DNA for the CDR3 is TGTGCCAGCAGTTCCCCCGGGACACCGCTCCTAATGAACACTGAAGCTTTCTTT. This codes for CASSSPGTPLLMNTEAFF. The chain recombines TRBV6-2 or TRBV6-3 with TRBJ1-1; D possibly corresponds to TRBD1 (6 bases). The CDR3 extends over 18 amino acids. Germline CDR1 reads MNHEY; CDR2 reads SVGEGT. V lost 4 bases to trimming and J lost 0 bases, with 21 bases between them.